These 7 T cell receptor beta chains were all obtained from the same sample, sequenced in a study of blood T cell repertoires in COVID-19. This table comes from immunoSEQ multiplex PCR, and its TCRdb copy is limited to in-frame clones, with some not included. The sample holds approximately 220,000 clones, around 82% seen once. Input material: peripheral blood. These receptors originate from a woman aged 40 to 49 with active or convalescent COVID-19.

The rearrangement uses TRBV5-4 and TRBJ2-7; 13 bases are shared with TRBD2. The CDR3 is made up of 17 amino acids. Germline V gene lookup returns CDR1 SGHNT and CDR2 YYREEE (reference sequence). Trimming removed 2 bases from V and 4 bases from J; junction bases left unmatched: 9. In DNA form, the CDR3 reads TGTGCCAGCAGCTTACCCGGGACTAGCGGGATTGTTTACGAGCAGTACTTC. Translated: CASSLPGTSGIVYEQYF. Based on the CDR3 plus reference TRBV5-4 and TRBJ2-7, the full variable domain is ETGVTQSPTHLIKTRGQQVTLRCSSQSGHNTVSWYQQALGQGPQFIFQYYREEENGRGNFPPRFSGLQFPNYSSELNVNALELDDSALYLCASSLPGTSGIVYEQYFGPGTRLTVT.

This chain uses TRBV27 with TRBJ2-7; TRBD2 might be the D (7 bases). Trimming left V 3 bases short and J 0 bases short, with 12 bases between. The CDR3 is 15 amino acids. Germline V CDR1 and CDR2: MNHEY, SMNVEV (reference sequence). In nucleotides, the CDR3 is TGTGCCAGCAGTTTGGGGGGGCAGCACTCCTACGAGCAGTACTTC. Residues: CASSLGGQHSYEQYF.

V and J are TRBV7-3 and TRBJ1-1; possibly TRBD1 for D (5 bases). The germline CDR1 and CDR2 sequences are SGHTA and FQGTGA. The CDR3 sequence is 13 residues long. V shed 4 bases and J shed 6 bases, with 12 bases lying between them. Written as DNA, the CDR3 is TGTGCCAGCAGCTCAGAGGGACTCTCTGAAGCTTTCTTT. Amino acid sequence: CASSSEGLSEAFF.

This chain connects TRBV18 to TRBJ1-3; D ambiguous. From germline, CDR1 is KGHSH and CDR2 LQKENI. V was clipped by 0 bases and J by 0 bases, with 6 bases between them. There are 15 residues in the CDR3. The CDR3 protein is CASSPPTSSGNTIYF. The DNA of the CDR3 is TGTGCCAGCTCACCACCCACGAGCTCTGGAAACACCATATATTTT.

The V gene is TRBV2, the J gene TRBJ1-4; D possibly corresponds to TRBD1 (6 bases). Trimming cost V 4 bases and J 12 bases, with 21 bases left between them. The CDR3 is made up of 15 amino acids. Per germline, CDR1 SNHLY and CDR2 FYNNEI. This CDR3 reads CASSASGELAGELFF. CDR3 coding DNA: TGTGCCAGCAGTGCCTCAGGGGAGCTAGCAGGGGAACTGTTTTTT.

The rearrangement uses TRBV18 and TRBJ2-7, with 12 bases identical to TRBD1. The CDR3 is made up of 19 amino acids. Trimming cost V 3 bases and J 0 bases; bases outside gene matches: 12. Looked up from germline, CDR1 is KGHSH and CDR2 is LQKENI. CDR3 nucleotides: TGTGCCAGCTCACCTGGCCTCGGGACAGGGGGCCTTGGCTCCTACGAGCAGTACTTC. Its translation: CASSPGLGTGGLGSYEQYF.

This chain connects TRBV11-3 to TRBJ1-1, with a tentative D call TRBD1 (5 bases). The germline gives CDR1 SGHNT, CDR2 YENEEA. V was clipped by 1 base and J by 7 bases, with 10 bases between them. The CDR3 length is 13 residues. CDR3 in amino acids: CASSLVKGYEAFF. CDR3 in DNA: TGTGCCAGCAGCTTAGTAAAGGGGTATGAAGCTTTCTTT.